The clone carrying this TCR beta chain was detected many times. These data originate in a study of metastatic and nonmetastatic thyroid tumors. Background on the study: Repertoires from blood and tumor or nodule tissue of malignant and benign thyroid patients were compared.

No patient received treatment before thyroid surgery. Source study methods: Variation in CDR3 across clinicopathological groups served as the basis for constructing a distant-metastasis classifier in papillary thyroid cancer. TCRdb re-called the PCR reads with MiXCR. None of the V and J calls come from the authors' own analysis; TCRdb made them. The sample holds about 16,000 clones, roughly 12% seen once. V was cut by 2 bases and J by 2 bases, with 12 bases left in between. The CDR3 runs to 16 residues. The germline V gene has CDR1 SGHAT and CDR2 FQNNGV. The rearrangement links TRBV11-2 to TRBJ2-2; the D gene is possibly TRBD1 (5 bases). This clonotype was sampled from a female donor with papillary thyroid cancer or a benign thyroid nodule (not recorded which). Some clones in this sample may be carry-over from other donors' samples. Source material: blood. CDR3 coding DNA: TGTGCCAGCAGCTTAAGAGACAGCTCCAACACCGGGGAGCTGTTTTTT. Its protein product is CASSLRDSSNTGELFF. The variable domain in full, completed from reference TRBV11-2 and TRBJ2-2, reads EAGVAQSPRYKIIEKRQSVAFWCNPISGHATLYWYQQILGQGPKLLIQFQNNGVVDDSQLPKDRFSAERLKGVDSTLKIQPAKLEDSAVYLCASSLRDSSNTGELFFGEGSRLTVL.